This is a list of T cell receptor beta chains from one sample in a study of shared clonotypes between healthy human individuals. TCRdb's copy holds only in-frame clones and misses some; the assay was immunoSEQ multiplex PCR. The data contain over 2 million clones, around 92% of them singletons. Sequenced: naive CD4+ T cells from PBMCs. The origin of the receptors is a man aged 18 to 29 in good health. Some clones in this sample may be carry-over from other donors' samples. Each CDR3 is given with its conserved first and last residue. D genes are given only for firm matches. Size values are once, few and many counts, or a class for expanded clones, and some rows have none.

D gene: TRBD1; J gene: TRBJ2-7; V gene: TRBV7-9; clone size: -; CDR3 DNA: TGTGCCAGCAGCAGTCCAGGGGGCGGACACGAGCAGTACTTC; CDR3 protein: CASSSPGGGHEQYF
D gene: -; J gene: TRBJ1-1; V gene: TRBV7-8; clone size: -; CDR3 DNA: TGTGCCAGCAGCCAAACAGGGAGCGACACTGAAGCTTTCTTT; CDR3 protein: CASSQTGSDTEAFF
D gene: TRBD2; J gene: TRBJ2-7; V gene: TRBV30; clone size: -; CDR3 DNA: TGTGCCTGGAGTCGTCTAGCGGGAGGGAACGAGCAGTACTTC; CDR3 protein: CAWSRLAGGNEQYF
D gene: -; J gene: TRBJ1-2; V gene: TRBV27; clone size: -; CDR3 DNA: TGTGCCAGCAGTTTAAAGGGGGGGCCCTATGGCTACACCTTC; CDR3 protein: CASSLKGGPYGYTF
D gene: TRBD1; J gene: TRBJ2-7; V gene: TRBV4-1; clone size: -; CDR3 DNA: TGCGCCAGCAGCCAGCGGGGACAGGGATTCTCCTACGAGCAGTACTTC; CDR3 protein: CASSQRGQGFSYEQYF
D gene: -; J gene: TRBJ2-3; V gene: TRBV19; clone size: once; CDR3 DNA: TGTGCCAGTAGTATCCGAAATTCGGAAGATACGCAGTATTTT; CDR3 protein: CASSIRNSEDTQYF
D gene: -; J gene: TRBJ2-1; V gene: TRBV28; clone size: -; CDR3 DNA: TGTGCCAGCAGTGGGGTCGGGGCGATCCAGTTCTTC; CDR3 protein: CASSGVGAIQFF
D gene: -; J gene: TRBJ1-2; V gene: TRBV15; clone size: -; CDR3 DNA: TGTGCCACCAGCAGAGAAAGGGGACGACATGGCTACACCTTC; CDR3 protein: CATSRERGRHGYTF
D gene: TRBD2; J gene: TRBJ2-5; V gene: TRBV6-5; clone size: -; CDR3 DNA: TGTGCCAGCAGTAGTAGTATTAGCGGGGAGGAGACCCAGTACTTC; CDR3 protein: CASSSSISGEETQYF
D gene: TRBD2; J gene: TRBJ2-1; V gene: TRBV28; clone size: once; CDR3 DNA: TGTGCCAGCAGTTATGGGTGGGCTAGCGGCTCCTACAATGAGCAGTTCTTC; CDR3 protein: CASSYGWASGSYNEQFF
D gene: -; J gene: TRBJ2-3; V gene: TRBV6-1; clone size: -; CDR3 DNA: TGTGCCAGCAGTGGAGTAGGAATAGATACGCAGTATTTT; CDR3 protein: CASSGVGIDTQYF
D gene: TRBD1; J gene: TRBJ1-5; V gene: TRBV30; clone size: -; CDR3 DNA: TGTGCCTGGAGTGTGGCAGGGACAGGGGATCAGCCCCAGCATTTT; CDR3 protein: CAWSVAGTGDQPQHF
D gene: TRBD2; J gene: TRBJ2-2; V gene: TRBV28; clone size: -; CDR3 DNA: TGTGCCAGCAGTTCCCCCCGGGGGGGAGTTTACACCGGGGAGCTGTTTTTT; CDR3 protein: CASSSPRGGVYTGELFF
D gene: -; J gene: TRBJ1-6; V gene: TRBV5-6; clone size: -; CDR3 DNA: TGTGCCAGCAGCATGGAACGCCTCAGGGATTCACCCCTCCACTTT; CDR3 protein: CASSMERLRDSPLHF
D gene: TRBD1; J gene: TRBJ2-7; V gene: TRBV29-1; clone size: -; CDR3 DNA: TGCAGCGTTCGTGTGGACAGGCTTTTGGCCGAGCAGTACTTC; CDR3 protein: CSVRVDRLLAEQYF
D gene: -; J gene: TRBJ2-2; V gene: TRBV30; clone size: -; CDR3 DNA: TGTGCCTGGAGATACCGTGCGAACACCGGGGAGCTGTTTTTT; CDR3 protein: CAWRYRANTGELFF
D gene: -; J gene: TRBJ1-1; V gene: TRBV28; clone size: -; CDR3 DNA: TGTGCCAGCAGCCTCGCCCCCAGGGGAGAAGCTTTCTTT; CDR3 protein: CASSLAPRGEAFF
D gene: -; J gene: TRBJ2-1; V gene: TRBV28; clone size: -; CDR3 DNA: TGTGCCACTTACGGCTACAATGAGCAGTTCTTC; CDR3 protein: CATYGYNEQFF
D gene: -; J gene: TRBJ2-5; V gene: TRBV11-3; clone size: once; CDR3 DNA: TGTGCCAGCAGCCCGGGAGAGACCCAGTACTTC; CDR3 protein: CASSPGETQYF
D gene: -; J gene: TRBJ1-1; V gene: TRBV12-5; clone size: -; CDR3 DNA: TGTGCTACCCGAGGCGAGAACACTGAAGCTTTCTTT; CDR3 protein: CATRGENTEAFF
D gene: -; J gene: TRBJ2-5; V gene: TRBV4-1; clone size: -; CDR3 DNA: TGCGCCAGCAGCCCGGGGACGGGGAGCCAAGAGACCCAGTACTTC; CDR3 protein: CASSPGTGSQETQYF
D gene: TRBD1; J gene: TRBJ2-7; V gene: TRBV7-9; clone size: -; CDR3 DNA: TGTGCCAGCAGCTTGGACAGGAGCTCCTACGAGCAGTACTTC; CDR3 protein: CASSLDRSSYEQYF
D gene: TRBD1; J gene: TRBJ2-5; V gene: TRBV18; clone size: -; CDR3 DNA: TGTGCCAGCTCAACGGACAGGGCCCAAGAGACCCAGTACTTC; CDR3 protein: CASSTDRAQETQYF
D gene: -; J gene: TRBJ2-1; V gene: TRBV15; clone size: -; CDR3 DNA: TGTGCCACCAGCAGAGCTCAGGAGTTCAATGAGCAGTTCTTC; CDR3 protein: CATSRAQEFNEQFF
D gene: -; J gene: TRBJ2-1; V gene: TRBV11-1; clone size: -; CDR3 DNA: TGTGCCAGCAGCTTACTAGGTCTATCCTACAATGAGCAGTTCTTC; CDR3 protein: CASSLLGLSYNEQFF
D gene: -; J gene: TRBJ2-1; V gene: TRBV28; clone size: -; CDR3 DNA: TGTGCCAGCAGTTTATATCAGGGCAATGAGCAGTTCTTC; CDR3 protein: CASSLYQGNEQFF
D gene: -; J gene: TRBJ2-1; V gene: TRBV7-2; clone size: -; CDR3 DNA: TGTGCCAGCAGCCCCCAGGGGACGGCCTCCCATGAGCAGTTCTTC; CDR3 protein: CASSPQGTASHEQFF
D gene: -; J gene: TRBJ1-1; V gene: TRBV30; clone size: few; CDR3 DNA: TGTGCCTGGAGTCCCATGAACACTGAAGCTTTCTTT; CDR3 protein: CAWSPMNTEAFF
D gene: -; J gene: TRBJ1-5; V gene: TRBV12-5; clone size: -; CDR3 DNA: TGTGCTAGTGGTCGGCGAAATAGCAATCAGCCCCAGCATTTT; CDR3 protein: CASGRRNSNQPQHF
D gene: TRBD1; J gene: TRBJ2-7; V gene: TRBV18; clone size: -; CDR3 DNA: TGTGCCAGCTCACCACAGGGCGCCGGGACAGGGTACGAGCAGTACTTC; CDR3 protein: CASSPQGAGTGYEQYF
D gene: TRBD2; J gene: TRBJ2-4; V gene: TRBV10-3; clone size: -; CDR3 DNA: TGTGCCATCAGTGGGGGGGCTAGCGGGAGTAGAGACATTCAGTACTTC; CDR3 protein: CAISGGASGSRDIQYF
D gene: -; J gene: TRBJ2-1; V gene: TRBV7-9; clone size: -; CDR3 DNA: TGTGCCAGCAGGGCCAGAATCTACAATGAGCAGTTCTTC; CDR3 protein: CASRARIYNEQFF
D gene: -; J gene: TRBJ2-3; V gene: TRBV10-3; clone size: -; CDR3 DNA: TGTGCCATCAGCCCCAGGGGAGCGGGAACAGATACGCAGTATTTT; CDR3 protein: CAISPRGAGTDTQYF
D gene: TRBD1; J gene: TRBJ1-2; V gene: TRBV4-3; clone size: once; CDR3 DNA: TGCGCCAGCAGCCAAGACGCCGGACAGGGCAATGGCTACACCTTC; CDR3 protein: CASSQDAGQGNGYTF
D gene: -; J gene: TRBJ2-3; V gene: TRBV11-3; clone size: -; CDR3 DNA: TGTGCCAGCAGCTTAGAGGGGACATTACGGGCAGATACGCAGTATTTT; CDR3 protein: CASSLEGTLRADTQYF
D gene: -; J gene: TRBJ1-1; V gene: TRBV6-5; clone size: few; CDR3 DNA: TGTGCCAGCAGTTCCACAGCCACTGAAGCTTTCTTT; CDR3 protein: CASSSTATEAFF
D gene: TRBD1; J gene: TRBJ1-2; V gene: TRBV25-1; clone size: -; CDR3 DNA: TGTGCCAGCAATGGGACAGGGGCGAAACATGGCTACACCTTC; CDR3 protein: CASNGTGAKHGYTF